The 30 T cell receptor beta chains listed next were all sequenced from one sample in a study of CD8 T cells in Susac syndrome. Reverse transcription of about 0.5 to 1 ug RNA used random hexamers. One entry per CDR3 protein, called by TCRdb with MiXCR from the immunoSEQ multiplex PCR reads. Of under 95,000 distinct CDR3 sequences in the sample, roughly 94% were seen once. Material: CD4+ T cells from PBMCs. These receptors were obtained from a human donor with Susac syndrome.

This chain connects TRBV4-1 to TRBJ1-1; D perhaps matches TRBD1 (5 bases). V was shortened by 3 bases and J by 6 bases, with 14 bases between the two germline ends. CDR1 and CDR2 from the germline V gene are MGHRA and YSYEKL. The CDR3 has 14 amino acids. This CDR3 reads CASSHPMTVAEAFF. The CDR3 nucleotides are TGCGCCAGCAGCCACCCGATGACAGTCGCTGAAGCTTTCTTT.

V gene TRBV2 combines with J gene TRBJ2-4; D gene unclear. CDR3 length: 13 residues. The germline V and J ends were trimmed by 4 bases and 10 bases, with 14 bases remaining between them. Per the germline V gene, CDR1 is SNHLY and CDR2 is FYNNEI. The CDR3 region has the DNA TGTGCCAGCAGTGCCCCAGACCTTCTAATTCAGTACTTC. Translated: CASSAPDLLIQYF.

CDR3 sequence reads: CASSPRGGLVTEAFF. CDR3 bases: TGTGCCAGCAGCCCCCGAGGAGGGTTGGTCACTGAAGCTTTCTTT. V and J are TRBV11-2 and TRBJ1-1; D is ambiguous. The germline V gene encodes CDR1 SGHAT and CDR2 FQNNGV. The CDR3 is 15 residues long. With 5 bases removed from V and 4 bases from J, the gap between germline ends came to 17 bases.

The CDR3 region is CASSVSIWSGANVLTF. Written as DNA, the CDR3 is TGTGCCAGCAGCGTTTCGATTTGGTCTGGGGCCAACGTCCTGACTTTC. The chain employs TRBV9 and TRBJ2-6; D is undetermined. The CDR3 has 16 residues. CDR1 and CDR2 from the germline V gene are SGDLS and YYNGEE. V was trimmed by 2 bases and J by 1 base, leaving 10 bases between them.

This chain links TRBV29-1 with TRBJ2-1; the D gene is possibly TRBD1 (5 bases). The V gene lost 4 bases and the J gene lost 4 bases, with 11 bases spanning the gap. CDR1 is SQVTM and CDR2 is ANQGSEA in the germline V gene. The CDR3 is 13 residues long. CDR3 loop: CSVGQILYNEQFF. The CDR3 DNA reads TGCAGCGTTGGACAGATCTTATACAATGAGCAGTTCTTC.

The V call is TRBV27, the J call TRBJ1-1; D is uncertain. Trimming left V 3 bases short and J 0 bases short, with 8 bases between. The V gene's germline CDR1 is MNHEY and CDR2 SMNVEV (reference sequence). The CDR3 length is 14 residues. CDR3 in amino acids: CASSFVAMNTEAFF. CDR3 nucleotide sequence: TGTGCCAGCAGTTTCGTCGCCATGAACACTGAAGCTTTCTTT.

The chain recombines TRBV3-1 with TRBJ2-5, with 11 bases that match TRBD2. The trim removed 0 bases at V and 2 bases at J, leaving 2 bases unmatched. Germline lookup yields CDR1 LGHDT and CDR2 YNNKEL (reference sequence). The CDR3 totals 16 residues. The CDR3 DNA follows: TGTGCCAGCAGCCAAGATCTAGCGGGGGGACAAGAGACCCAGTACTTC. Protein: CASSQDLAGGQETQYF.

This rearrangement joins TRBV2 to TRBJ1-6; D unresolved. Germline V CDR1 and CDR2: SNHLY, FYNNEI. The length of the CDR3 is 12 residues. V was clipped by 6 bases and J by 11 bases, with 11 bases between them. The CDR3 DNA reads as TGTGCCAGCAGGGGAGATCCGACACCCCTCCACTTT. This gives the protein CASRGDPTPLHF.

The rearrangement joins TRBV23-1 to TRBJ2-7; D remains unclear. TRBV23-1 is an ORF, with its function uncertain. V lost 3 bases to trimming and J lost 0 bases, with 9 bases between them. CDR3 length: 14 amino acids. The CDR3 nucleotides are TGCGCCAGCAGTCAGCAGACCTGCTCCTACGAGCAGTACTTC. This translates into CASSQQTCSYEQYF.

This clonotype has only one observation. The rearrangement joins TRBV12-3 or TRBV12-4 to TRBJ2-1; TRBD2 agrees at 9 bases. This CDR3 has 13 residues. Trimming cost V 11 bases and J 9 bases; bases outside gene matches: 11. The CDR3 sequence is CAGGAGGLGEQFF. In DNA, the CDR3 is TGTGCCGGAGGGGCGGGGGGGCTCGGTGAGCAGTTCTTC.

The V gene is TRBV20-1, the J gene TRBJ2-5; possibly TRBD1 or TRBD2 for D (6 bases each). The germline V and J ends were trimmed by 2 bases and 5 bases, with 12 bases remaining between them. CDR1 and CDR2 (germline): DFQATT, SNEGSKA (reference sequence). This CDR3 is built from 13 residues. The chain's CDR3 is CSARTGGGETQYF. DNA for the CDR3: TGCAGTGCTAGAACCGGGGGCGGGGAGACCCAGTACTTC.

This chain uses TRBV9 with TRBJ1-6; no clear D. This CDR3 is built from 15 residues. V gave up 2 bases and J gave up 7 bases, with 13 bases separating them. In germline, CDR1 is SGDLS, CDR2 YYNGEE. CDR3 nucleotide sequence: TGTGCCAGCAGCGTTGGCGTCTTCGGGAATTCACCCCTCCACTTT. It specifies CASSVGVFGNSPLHF.

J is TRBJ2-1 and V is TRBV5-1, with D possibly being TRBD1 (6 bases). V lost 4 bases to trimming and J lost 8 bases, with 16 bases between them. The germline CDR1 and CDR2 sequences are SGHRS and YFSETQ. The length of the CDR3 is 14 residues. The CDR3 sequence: CASSLAGVWDEQFF. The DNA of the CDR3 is TGCGCCAGCAGCCTAGCAGGGGTATGGGATGAGCAGTTCTTC.

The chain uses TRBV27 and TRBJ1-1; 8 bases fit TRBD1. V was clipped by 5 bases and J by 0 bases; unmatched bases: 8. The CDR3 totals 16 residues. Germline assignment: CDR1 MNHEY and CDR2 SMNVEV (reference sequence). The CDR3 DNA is TGTGCCAGCAGTCCCGGGACAGGCGCCCTGAACACTGAAGCTTTCTTT. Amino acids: CASSPGTGALNTEAFF.

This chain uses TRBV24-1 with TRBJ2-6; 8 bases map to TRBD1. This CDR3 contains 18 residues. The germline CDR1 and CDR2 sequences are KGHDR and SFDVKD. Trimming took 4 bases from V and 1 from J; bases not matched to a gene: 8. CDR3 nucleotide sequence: TGTGCCACCAGTGACCCTTCCAGGGGGCTGTCTGGGGCCAACGTCCTGACTTTC. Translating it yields CATSDPSRGLSGANVLTF.

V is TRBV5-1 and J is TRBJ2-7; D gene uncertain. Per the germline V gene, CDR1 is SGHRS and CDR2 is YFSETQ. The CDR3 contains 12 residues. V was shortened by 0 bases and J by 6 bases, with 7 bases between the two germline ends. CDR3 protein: CASSLEGIEQYF. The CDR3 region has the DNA TGCGCCAGCAGCTTGGAAGGAATCGAGCAGTACTTC.

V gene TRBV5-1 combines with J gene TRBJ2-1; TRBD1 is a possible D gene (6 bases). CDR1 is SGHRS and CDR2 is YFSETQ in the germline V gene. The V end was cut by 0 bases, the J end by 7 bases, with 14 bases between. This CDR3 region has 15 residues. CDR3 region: CASSLEGGRVNEQFF. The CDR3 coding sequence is TGCGCCAGCAGCTTGGAAGGGGGAAGGGTGAATGAGCAGTTCTTC. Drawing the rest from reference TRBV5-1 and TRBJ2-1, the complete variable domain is KAGVTQTPRYLIKTRGQQVTLSCSPISGHRSVSWYQQTPGQGLQFLFEYFSETQRNKGNFPGRFSGRQFSNSRSEMNVSTLELGDSALYLCASSLEGGRVNEQFFGPGTRLTVL.

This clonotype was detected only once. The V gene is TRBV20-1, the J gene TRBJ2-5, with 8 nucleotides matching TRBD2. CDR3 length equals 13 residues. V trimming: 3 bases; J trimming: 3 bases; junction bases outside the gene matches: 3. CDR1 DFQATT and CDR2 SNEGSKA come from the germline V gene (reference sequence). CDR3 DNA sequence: TGCAGTGCTAGTGGAGCGGGGGAAGAGACCCAGTACTTC. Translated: CSASGAGEETQYF.

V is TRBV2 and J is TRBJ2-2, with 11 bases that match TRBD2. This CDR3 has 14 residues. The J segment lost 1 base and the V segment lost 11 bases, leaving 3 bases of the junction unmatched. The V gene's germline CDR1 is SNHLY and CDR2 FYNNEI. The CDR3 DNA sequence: TGTGCCGGAGGACTAGCGGGGAACACCGGGGAGCTGTTTTTT. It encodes CAGGLAGNTGELFF.

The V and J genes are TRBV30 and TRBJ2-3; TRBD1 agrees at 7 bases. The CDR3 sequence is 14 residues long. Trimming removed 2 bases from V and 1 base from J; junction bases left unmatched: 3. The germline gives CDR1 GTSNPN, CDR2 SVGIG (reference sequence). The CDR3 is CAWSNDRGTDTQYF. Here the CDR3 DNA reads TGTGCCTGGAGTAATGACAGGGGCACAGATACGCAGTATTTT.

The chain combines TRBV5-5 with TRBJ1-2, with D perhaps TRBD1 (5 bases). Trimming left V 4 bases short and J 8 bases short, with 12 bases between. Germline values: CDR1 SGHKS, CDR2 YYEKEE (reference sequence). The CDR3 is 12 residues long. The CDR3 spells CASSLEGFGYTF. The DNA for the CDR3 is TGTGCCAGCAGCCTGGAGGGGTTCGGCTACACCTTC. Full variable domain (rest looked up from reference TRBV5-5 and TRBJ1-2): DAGVTQSPTHLIKTRGQQVTLRCSPISGHKSVSWYQQVLGQGPQFIFQYYEKEERGRGNFPDRFSARQFPNYSSELNVNALLLGDSALYLCASSLEGFGYTFGSGTRLTVV.

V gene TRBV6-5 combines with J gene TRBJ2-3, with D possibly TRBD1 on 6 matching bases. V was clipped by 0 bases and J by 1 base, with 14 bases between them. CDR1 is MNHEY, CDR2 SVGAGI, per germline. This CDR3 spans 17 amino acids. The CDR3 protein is CASSYSETHRGTDTQYF. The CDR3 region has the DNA TGTGCCAGCAGTTACTCAGAGACCCACAGGGGCACAGATACGCAGTATTTT.

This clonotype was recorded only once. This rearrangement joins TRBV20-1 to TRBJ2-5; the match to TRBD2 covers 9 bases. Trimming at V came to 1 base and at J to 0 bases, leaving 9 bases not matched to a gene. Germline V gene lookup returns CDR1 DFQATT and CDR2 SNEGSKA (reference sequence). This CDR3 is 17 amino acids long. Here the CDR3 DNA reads TGCAGTGCTAGAGGGGGAAGCGGGGGGCCTAACCAAGAGACCCAGTACTTC. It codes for CSARGGSGGPNQETQYF.

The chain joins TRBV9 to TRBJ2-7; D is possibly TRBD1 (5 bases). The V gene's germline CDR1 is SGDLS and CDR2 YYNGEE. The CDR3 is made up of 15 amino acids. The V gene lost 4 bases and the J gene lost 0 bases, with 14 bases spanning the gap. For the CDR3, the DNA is TGTGCCAGCAGCCCAGGGTTTATCAGCTCCTACGAGCAGTACTTC. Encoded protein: CASSPGFISSYEQYF.

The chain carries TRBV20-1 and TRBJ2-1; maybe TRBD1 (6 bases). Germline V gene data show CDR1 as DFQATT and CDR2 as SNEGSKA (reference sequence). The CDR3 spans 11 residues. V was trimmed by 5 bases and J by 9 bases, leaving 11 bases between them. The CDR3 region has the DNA TGCAGTGCTCTCAGGGGAGTTGAGCAGTTCTTC. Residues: CSALRGVEQFF.

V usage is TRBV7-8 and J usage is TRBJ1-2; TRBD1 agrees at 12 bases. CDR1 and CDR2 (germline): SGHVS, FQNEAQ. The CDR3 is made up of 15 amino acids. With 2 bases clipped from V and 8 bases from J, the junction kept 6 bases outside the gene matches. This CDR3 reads CASSLRGQGARGYTF. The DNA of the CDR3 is TGTGCCAGCAGCTTAAGGGGACAGGGGGCACGAGGCTACACCTTC.

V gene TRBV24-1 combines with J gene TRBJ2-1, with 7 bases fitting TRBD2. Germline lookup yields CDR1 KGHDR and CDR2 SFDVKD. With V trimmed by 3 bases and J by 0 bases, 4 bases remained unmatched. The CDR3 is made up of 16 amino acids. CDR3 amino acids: CATSDPGTTSYNEQFF. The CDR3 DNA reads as TGTGCCACCAGTGATCCCGGGACTACCTCCTACAATGAGCAGTTCTTC.

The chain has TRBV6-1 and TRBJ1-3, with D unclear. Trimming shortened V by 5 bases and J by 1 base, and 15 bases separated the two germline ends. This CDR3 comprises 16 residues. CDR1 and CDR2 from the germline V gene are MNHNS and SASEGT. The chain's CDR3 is CASSTTGLGSGNTIYF. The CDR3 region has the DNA TGTGCCAGCAGTACCACGGGCCTGGGTTCTGGAAACACCATATATTTT.

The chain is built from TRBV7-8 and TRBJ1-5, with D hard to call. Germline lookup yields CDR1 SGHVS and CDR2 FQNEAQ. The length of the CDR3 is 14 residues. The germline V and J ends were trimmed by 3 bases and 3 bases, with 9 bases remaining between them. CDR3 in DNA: TGTGCCAGCAGCTTTCAGCGGGACAATCAGCCCCAGCATTTT. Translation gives CASSFQRDNQPQHF.

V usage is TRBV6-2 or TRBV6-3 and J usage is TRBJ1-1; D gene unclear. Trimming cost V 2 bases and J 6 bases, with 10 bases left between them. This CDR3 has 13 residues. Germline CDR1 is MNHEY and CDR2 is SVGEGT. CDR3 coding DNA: TGTGCCAGCAGTTACGACTCTCCCCCTGAAGCTTTCTTT. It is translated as CASSYDSPPEAFF.